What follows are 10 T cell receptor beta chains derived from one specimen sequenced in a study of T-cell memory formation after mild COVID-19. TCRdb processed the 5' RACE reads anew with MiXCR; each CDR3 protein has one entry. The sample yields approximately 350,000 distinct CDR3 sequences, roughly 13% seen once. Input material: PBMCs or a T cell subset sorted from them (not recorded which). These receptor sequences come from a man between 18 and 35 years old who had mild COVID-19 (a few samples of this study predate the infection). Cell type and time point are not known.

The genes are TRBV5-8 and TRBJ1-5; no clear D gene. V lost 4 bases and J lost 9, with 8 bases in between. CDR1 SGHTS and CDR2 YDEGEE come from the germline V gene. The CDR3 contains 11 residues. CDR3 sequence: CASSLTGPQHF. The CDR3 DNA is TGTGCCAGCAGCCTCACCGGGCCCCAGCATTTT.

CDR3 nucleotides: TGCAGTGCTAGAGATTGGCGTGGACAGGTTGGAGAGACCCAGTACTTC. Amino acids: CSARDWRGQVGETQYF. This chain connects TRBV20-1 to TRBJ2-5; 7 bases match TRBD1. With 0 bases clipped from V and 4 bases from J, the junction kept 11 bases outside the gene matches. The CDR3 extends over 16 amino acids. CDR1 is DFQATT and CDR2 is SNEGSKA in the germline V gene (reference sequence).

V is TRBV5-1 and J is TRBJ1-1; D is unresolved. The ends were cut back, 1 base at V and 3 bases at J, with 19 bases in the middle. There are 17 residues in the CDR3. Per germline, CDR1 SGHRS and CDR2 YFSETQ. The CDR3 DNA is TGCGCCAGCAGCTTGTACCGCGACCCGGGTGGGTACACTGAAGCTTTCTTT. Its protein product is CASSLYRDPGGYTEAFF. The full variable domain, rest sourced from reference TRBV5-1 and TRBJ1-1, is KAGVTQTPRYLIKTRGQQVTLSCSPISGHRSVSWYQQTPGQGLQFLFEYFSETQRNKGNFPGRFSGRQFSNSRSEMNVSTLELGDSALYLCASSLYRDPGGYTEAFFGQGTRLTVV.

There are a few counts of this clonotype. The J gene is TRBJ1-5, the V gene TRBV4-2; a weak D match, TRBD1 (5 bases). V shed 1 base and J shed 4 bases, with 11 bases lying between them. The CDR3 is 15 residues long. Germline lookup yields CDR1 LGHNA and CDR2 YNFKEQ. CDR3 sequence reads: CASSQGEGTNQPQHF. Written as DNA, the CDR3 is TGTGCCAGCAGCCAAGGGGAGGGGACGAATCAGCCCCAGCATTTT.

This CDR3 is CASSYGPGNTEAFF. CDR3 bases: TGTGCCAGCAGCTATGGGCCGGGGAACACTGAAGCTTTCTTT. This chain connects TRBV6-2 or TRBV6-3 to TRBJ1-1, with unresolved D. With 6 bases removed from V and 1 base from J, the gap between germline ends came to 12 bases. This CDR3 has 14 residues. Germline CDR1 reads MNHEY; CDR2 reads SVGEGT.

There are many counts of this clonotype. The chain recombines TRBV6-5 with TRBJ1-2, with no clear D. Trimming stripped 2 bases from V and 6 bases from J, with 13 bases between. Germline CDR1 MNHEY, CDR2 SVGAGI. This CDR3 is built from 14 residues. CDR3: CASSYGGMGDGYTF. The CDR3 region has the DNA TGTGCCAGCAGTTACGGTGGGATGGGCGATGGCTACACCTTC.

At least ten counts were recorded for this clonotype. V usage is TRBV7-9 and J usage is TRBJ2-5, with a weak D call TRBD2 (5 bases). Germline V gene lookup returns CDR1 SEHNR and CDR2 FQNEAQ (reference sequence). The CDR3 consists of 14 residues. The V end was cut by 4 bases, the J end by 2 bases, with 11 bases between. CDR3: CASSSVEGQETQYF. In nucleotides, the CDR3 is TGTGCCAGCAGCTCCGTAGAGGGACAAGAGACCCAGTACTTC.

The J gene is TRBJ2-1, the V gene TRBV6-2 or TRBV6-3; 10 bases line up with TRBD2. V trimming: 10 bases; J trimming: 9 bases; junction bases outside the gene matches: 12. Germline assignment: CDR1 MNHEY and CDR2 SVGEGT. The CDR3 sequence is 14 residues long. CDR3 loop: CATERGGFYSEQFF. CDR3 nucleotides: TGTGCCACAGAGCGGGGGGGCTTCTATAGTGAGCAGTTCTTC.

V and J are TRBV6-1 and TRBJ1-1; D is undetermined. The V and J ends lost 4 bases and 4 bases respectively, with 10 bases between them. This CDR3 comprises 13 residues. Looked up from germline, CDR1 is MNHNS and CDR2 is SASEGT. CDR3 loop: CASSAETGTEAFF. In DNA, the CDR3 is TGTGCCAGCAGTGCTGAAACGGGCACTGAAGCTTTCTTT.

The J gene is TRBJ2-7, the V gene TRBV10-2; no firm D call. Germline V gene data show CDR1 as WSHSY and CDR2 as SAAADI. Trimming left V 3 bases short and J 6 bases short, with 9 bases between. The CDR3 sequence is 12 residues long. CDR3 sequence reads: CASSEFGGEQYF. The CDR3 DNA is TGCGCCAGCAGTGAATTCGGTGGCGAGCAGTACTTC.